This T cell receptor beta chain was identified during a study of vaccination and CD4 T cells after COVID-19. For the study at large: Cells received overlapping spike peptides from SARS-CoV-2, HCoV-NL63, HCoV-OC43 and HCoV-229E as stimulation. General study findings and limits: Spike mono-reactivity was found in 304 of the 307 vaccine-specific clones identified in convalescent patients. With convalescent patients, a median 86.3% of reactive clones emerged solely after vaccination.

A single count supports this clonotype. Its antigen is currently unknown. The Oncomine TCR Beta short-read assay was applied to DNA of cultured CD4+ T cells. TCRdb used MiXCR to reprocess the PCR reads, holding one entry per CDR3 protein. This sample carries about 7,300 distinct CDR3 sequences, about 40% of them seen once, and the ten largest clones take about 30%. Trimming pared 7 bases from V and 2 bases from J, leaving 11 bases between. Germline values: CDR1 SNHLY, CDR2 FYNNEI. The CDR3 is 13 amino acids. The treatment: approximately 9-day PBMC culture with coronavirus spike peptide pools or control peptides (ViraFEST assay). Ahead of the COVID-19 pandemic (2011-2018), the CD4+ T cells of the unexposed donor were collected. In the ViraFEST assay, peptide-pool expansion preceded TCR sequencing of expanded clonotypes.

The clonotype was recovered from a human donor in good health. The source material was CD4+ T cells from blood, cultured in vitro. The chain couples TRBV2 to TRBJ2-5, with D uncertain. CDR3 protein: CASTRHLQETQYF. The DNA for the CDR3 is TGTGCCAGCACCCGACATTTACAAGAGACCCAGTACTTC.